This record concerns one T cell receptor beta chain sequence. Its antigen remains unknown. This sample was included in a study of CXCR3-negative and CXCR3-positive naive CD8 T cells. General study points: Researchers report that CXCR3-positive naive cells carry more hydrophobic TRB CDR3s than CXCR3-negative naive cells.

Naive CD8+ T cells showed CD45RO-CCR7+CD27+CD95-. Each TRB cDNA library was prepared by 5' RACE (with UMI labels). TCRdb re-called the 5' RACE reads and catalogs CDR3 proteins one per entry, DNA excluded. The table lists some 64,000 distinct CDR3 sequences. The TCR comes from a human donor in good health. Some clones in this sample may be carry-over from other donors' samples. What was sequenced was naive CXCR3+ CD8+ T cells from blood. Indicated subset: CD45RO-CCR7+CD27+CD95- naive CD8+ T cells expressing CXCR3 (TNR3+).

The CDR3 loop is CASSYSTGDYNEQFF. The chain employs TRBV6-5 and TRBJ2-1. Germline V gives CDR1 MNHEY, CDR2 SVGAGI. This CDR3 region has 15 residues.